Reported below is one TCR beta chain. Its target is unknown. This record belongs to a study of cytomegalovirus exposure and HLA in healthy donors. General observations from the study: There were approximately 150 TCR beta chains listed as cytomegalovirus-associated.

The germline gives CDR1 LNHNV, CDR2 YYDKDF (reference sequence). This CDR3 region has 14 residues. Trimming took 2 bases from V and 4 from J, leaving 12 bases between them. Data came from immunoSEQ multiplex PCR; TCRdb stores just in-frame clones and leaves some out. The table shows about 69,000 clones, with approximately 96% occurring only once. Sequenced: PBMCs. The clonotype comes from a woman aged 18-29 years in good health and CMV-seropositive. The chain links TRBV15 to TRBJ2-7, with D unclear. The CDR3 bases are TGTGCCACCAGCAGACGACGCGCGGAGTACGAGCAGTACTTC. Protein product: CATSRRRAEYEQYF.